This TCR beta chain was sequenced for a study of T cells in Graves' hyperthyroidism and ophthalmopathy. Findings and caveats of the study: Most thyroid clonotypes expanded above 0.001 were also detected in blood.

Using RNA transcripts as the source, TCR beta CDR3 regions were amplified. Initially, a first-round RT-PCR of the TCR CDR3 employed the HTBI primer set. TCRdb passed the multiplex PCR reads through MiXCR, listing each CDR3 protein once. The sample holds over 500,000 distinct CDR3 sequences, approximately 48% seen once. This clonotype was found many times. Its antigen is undetermined. Germline V gives CDR1 DFQATT, CDR2 SNEGSKA (reference sequence). The CDR3 extends over 13 amino acids. The V end was cut by 4 bases, the J end by 3 bases, with 13 bases between. Exclusion of a patient resulted from uncontrolled infection, other autoimmune disease, pregnancy or lactation. For the diagnoses, clinical symptoms, serum thyroxine and TRAb, thyroid ultrasound and orbital computed tomography were used.

V usage is TRBV20-1 and J usage is TRBJ2-7; D remains ambiguous. Sequenced input: peripheral blood or thyroid tissue (not recorded which). This TCR derives from an adult woman with Graves' disease, either hyperthyroidism or ophthalmopathy (not recorded which). As DNA, the CDR3 is TGCAGTGCTAAAGGGCAACGAATCTACGAGCAGTACTTC. Translated, it gives CSAKGQRIYEQYF.